Shown below are 30 T cell receptor beta chains from a single sample sequenced in a study of beta chain features in type 1 diabetes. Isolated RNA was reverse transcribed in full, so expressed TCRB transcripts were sequenced. Here immunoSEQ multiplex PCR was the method, and the copy in TCRdb shows in-frame clones only, minus some. Here the sample spans about half a million clones, 25% to 35% being singletons. Source material: naive CD4+ T cells from blood. These TCRs come from a man between 18 and 29 years old in good health.

This clone appeared once. The chain carries TRBV6-5 and TRBJ1-2, with D unclear. The CDR3 runs 16 residues. Germline values: CDR1 MNHEY, CDR2 SVGAGI. V lost 2 bases and J 2 bases, leaving 15 bases between the germline ends. The CDR3 reads CASSYRVGSSNYGYTF. As DNA, the CDR3 is TGTGCCAGCAGTTACCGCGTCGGTTCTTCAAACTATGGCTACACCTTC.

This clone was counted between two and nine times. This rearrangement joins TRBV27 to TRBJ2-1, with 8 bases fitting TRBD2. Trimming cost V 6 bases and J 7 bases; bases outside gene matches: 14. Germline lookup yields CDR1 MNHEY and CDR2 SMNVEV (reference sequence). This CDR3 has 16 residues. CDR3 DNA: TGTGCCAGCAGAGCCCTTTCGGGAGGGCCGAGGAATGAGCAGTTCTTC. This translates into CASRALSGGPRNEQFF.

This clone showed up just a few times. The chain uses TRBV7-2 and TRBJ2-1, with D perhaps TRBD1 (7 bases). From germline, CDR1 is SGHTA and CDR2 FQGNSA. The CDR3 spans 15 residues. V lost 2 bases and J 3 bases, leaving 11 bases between the germline ends. This CDR3 is CASSLQGGFYNEQFF. In DNA form, the CDR3 reads TGTGCCAGCAGCTTACAGGGGGGATTCTACAATGAGCAGTTCTTC.

CDR3 protein: CSVDPDYSYGYTF. The CDR3 coding sequence is TGCAGCGTTGATCCCGACTATTCCTATGGCTACACCTTC. V is TRBV29-1 and J is TRBJ1-2, with D hard to call. This CDR3 has 13 residues. The germline CDR1 and CDR2 sequences are SQVTM and ANQGSEA. Trimming shortened V by 3 bases and J by 4 bases, and 12 bases separated the two germline ends.

The chain uses TRBV10-3 and TRBJ2-5, with TRBD2 identical over 10 bases. Germline assignment: CDR1 ENHRY and CDR2 SYGVKD. CDR3 length: 18 amino acids. V lost 0 bases and J lost 1; bases outside the gene matches: 8. CDR3 in amino acids: CAISESPSGSGAQETQYF. Written as DNA, the CDR3 is TGTGCCATCAGTGAGTCGCCTAGCGGGAGCGGGGCCCAAGAGACCCAGTACTTC.

This clone was found a few times. The J gene is TRBJ2-7, the V gene TRBV7-9, with TRBD1 matching 9 bases. The CDR3 sequence is 15 residues long. The V gene end was trimmed by 2 bases and the J gene end by 6 bases; junction bases not matched to a gene: 8. Germline V lookup: CDR1 SEHNR, CDR2 FQNEAQ (reference sequence). DNA for the CDR3: TGTGCCAGCAGCTTACTGCCCGGACAGGGGAGCGAGCAGTACTTC. It yields the protein CASSLLPGQGSEQYF. The full variable domain, in which reference TRBV7-9 and TRBJ2-7 provide the parts outside the CDR3, is DTGVSQNPRHKITKRGQNVTFRCDPISEHNRLYWYRQTLGQGPEFLTYFQNEAQLEKSRLLSDRFSAERPKGSFSTLEIQRTEQGDSAMYLCASSLLPGQGSEQYFGPGTRLTVT.

The chain uses TRBV5-6 and TRBJ2-7; D tentatively fits TRBD1 or TRBD2 (5 bases each). Trimming shortened V by 0 bases and J by 5 bases, and 12 bases separated the two germline ends. This CDR3 contains 14 residues. Germline V gene lookup returns CDR1 SGHDT and CDR2 YYEEEE. CDR3 in amino acids: CASSLGGRDHEQYF. In DNA form, the CDR3 reads TGTGCCAGCAGCTTGGGAGGACGGGACCACGAGCAGTACTTC. Together with reference TRBV5-6 and TRBJ2-7, the CDR3 gives the full variable domain: DAGVTQSPTHLIKTRGQQVTLRCSPKSGHDTVSWYQQALGQGPQFIFQYYEEEERQRGNFPDRFSGHQFPNYSSELNVNALLLGDSALYLCASSLGGRDHEQYFGPGTRLTVT.

This clone was seen a few times. This sample also contains other DNA sequences that code for the same CDR3. This chain uses TRBV29-1 with TRBJ2-7, with D possibly TRBD1 on 5 matching bases. Looked up from germline, CDR1 is SQVTM and CDR2 is ANQGSEA. The CDR3 runs to 12 residues. The ends were cut back, 4 bases at V and 0 bases at J, with 7 bases in the middle. Here the CDR3 DNA reads TGCAGCGTTGTGCAGGGCTCCTACGAGCAGTACTTC. Amino acid sequence: CSVVQGSYEQYF.

The CDR3 loop reads CASSPPVGRHEAFF. The CDR3 coding sequence is TGTGCCAGCTCACCACCGGTTGGTCGCCATGAAGCTTTCTTT. The chain links TRBV18 to TRBJ1-1; D is unclear. V gave up 0 bases and J gave up 7 bases, with 12 bases separating them. CDR1 and CDR2 (germline): KGHSH, LQKENI. This CDR3 has 14 residues.

This chain uses TRBV7-9 with TRBJ2-1, with D possibly matching TRBD1 (6 bases). CDR3 length: 14 residues. Germline CDR1 is SEHNR and CDR2 is FQNEAQ (reference sequence). Trimming cost V 5 bases and J 6 bases, with 14 bases left between them. CDR3 in DNA: TGTGCCAGCAGCCCCAGTCACAGGGCCAATGAGCAGTTCTTC. Its protein is CASSPSHRANEQFF.

This chain joins TRBV30 and TRBJ2-1; 9 bases are shared with TRBD2. Germline lookup yields CDR1 GTSNPN and CDR2 SVGIG (reference sequence). J gave up 4 bases and V 2 bases, and 6 bases lay outside the gene matches. CDR3 length: 15 amino acids. CDR3: CAWSRAGGRYNEQFF. In nucleotides, the CDR3 is TGTGCCTGGAGTAGGGCGGGAGGGAGATACAATGAGCAGTTCTTC.

This clone was seen a handful of times. The chain is built from TRBV29-1 and TRBJ2-3; 8 nucleotides match TRBD2. This CDR3 contains 13 residues. The V segment lost 4 bases and the J segment 3 bases; nucleotides outside the gene matches: 3. CDR1 and CDR2 from the germline V gene are SQVTM and ANQGSEA. CDR3 sequence reads: CSVASGLTDTQYF. The CDR3 nucleotides read TGCAGCGTTGCTAGCGGGTTAACAGATACGCAGTATTTT.

V is TRBV4-2 and J is TRBJ2-1, with 7 positions matching TRBD2. V trimming: 4 bases; J trimming: 8 bases; junction bases outside the gene matches: 11. Per germline, CDR1 LGHNA and CDR2 YNFKEQ. This CDR3 is built from 15 residues. In DNA form, the CDR3 reads TGTGCCAGCAGCCCGGCCTTGGCGGGAGCTTATGAGCAGTTCTTC. This translates into CASSPALAGAYEQFF.

The chain recombines TRBV5-1 with TRBJ2-7; D ambiguous. Per germline, CDR1 SGHRS and CDR2 YFSETQ. This CDR3 comprises 15 residues. V lost 4 bases to trimming and J lost 0 bases, with 14 bases between them. The CDR3 reads CASSPFLGSSYEQYF. In DNA, the CDR3 is TGCGCCAGCAGCCCATTCCTTGGAAGCTCCTACGAGCAGTACTTC.

This chain links TRBV9 with TRBJ2-6; D gene ambiguous. The CDR3 is 15 amino acids. Germline CDR1 SGDLS, CDR2 YYNGEE. V was cut by 4 bases and J by 0 bases, with 8 bases left in between. The CDR3 loop is CASSHAASGANVLTF. The CDR3 nucleotides are TGTGCCAGCAGCCACGCCGCCTCTGGGGCCAACGTCCTGACTTTC.

This sequence joins TRBV25-1 and TRBJ2-2, with D perhaps matching TRBD2 (5 bases). Germline-derived CDR1 and CDR2 are MGHDK and SYGVNS. Trimming took 3 bases from V and 4 from J, leaving 12 bases between them. This CDR3 contains 15 residues. The DNA of the CDR3 is TGTGCCAGCAGTGACCTCGGCGCGGGCACCGGGGAGCTGTTTTTT. Protein: CASSDLGAGTGELFF. The whole variable domain, filled in from reference TRBV25-1 and TRBJ2-2, reads EADIYQTPRYLVIGTGKKITLECSQTMGHDKMYWYQQDPGMELHLIHYSYGVNSTEKGDLSSESTVSRIRTEHFPLTLESARPSHTSQYLCASSDLGAGTGELFFGEGSRLTVL.

This clone was counted only a few times. The sample contains more than one DNA sequence encoding this CDR3. The chain uses TRBV7-2 and TRBJ2-1; 8 bases agree with TRBD1. J lost 4 bases, V lost 1 base, and 3 bases had no gene match. The CDR3 totals 15 residues. Germline CDR1 SGHTA, CDR2 FQGNSA. The CDR3 sequence is CASSLDRGAYNEQFF. The CDR3 nucleotides read TGTGCCAGCAGCTTAGACAGGGGGGCTTACAATGAGCAGTTCTTC.

This clone was observed once. The chain uses TRBV5-1 and TRBJ2-3, with 7 bases identical to TRBD1. Germline V gives CDR1 SGHRS, CDR2 YFSETQ. This CDR3 spans 14 amino acids. V shed 4 bases and J 4 bases; nucleotides not matched to a gene: 6. The CDR3 protein is CASSADRVSDTQYF. As DNA, the CDR3 is TGCGCCAGCAGCGCCGACAGGGTGTCAGATACGCAGTATTTT. Combining the CDR3 with reference TRBV5-1 and TRBJ2-3 gives the whole variable domain KAGVTQTPRYLIKTRGQQVTLSCSPISGHRSVSWYQQTPGQGLQFLFEYFSETQRNKGNFPGRFSGRQFSNSRSEMNVSTLELGDSALYLCASSADRVSDTQYFGPGTRLTVL.

The chain employs TRBV2 and TRBJ2-3; D call uncertain. The CDR3 has 18 amino acids. From germline, CDR1 is SNHLY and CDR2 FYNNEI. The V gene lost 4 bases and the J gene lost 2 bases, with 22 bases spanning the gap. Written as DNA, the CDR3 is TGTGCCAGCAGTGTGAGGTTAGGAGCTAGTCAATCCACAGATACGCAGTATTTT. Translation gives CASSVRLGASQSTDTQYF.

This clone occurred once. The gene calls are TRBV25-1 and TRBJ2-7, with TRBD2 matching 7 bases. The germline V gene has CDR1 MGHDK and CDR2 SYGVNS. This CDR3 spans 14 amino acids. The V gene end was trimmed by 4 bases and the J gene end by 9 bases; junction bases not matched to a gene: 12. CDR3 amino acids: CASSAPSGTFGQYF. The CDR3 DNA is TGTGCCAGCAGTGCCCCCAGCGGGACGTTCGGGCAGTACTTC.

Details on this clone: This CDR3 is also generated by other DNA sequences in the sample. This chain joins TRBV11-2 and TRBJ2-3; the D is unclear. The CDR3 contains 15 residues. Germline-derived CDR1 and CDR2 are SGHAT and FQNNGV. V was trimmed by 0 bases and J by 0 bases, leaving 7 bases between them. The CDR3 region has the DNA TGTGCCAGCAGCTTAGATGGAGCTAGCACAGATACGCAGTATTTT. Residues: CASSLDGASTDTQYF.

In its sample, this clone was seen a few times. The chain combines TRBV18 with TRBJ2-7, with D possibly being TRBD2 (5 bases). V was trimmed by 2 bases and J by 4 bases, leaving 9 bases between them. Germline V gene data show CDR1 as KGHSH and CDR2 as LQKENI. The CDR3 spans 13 residues. The CDR3 nucleotides are TGTGCCAGCTCACCAGAAGGGAGATACGAGCAGTACTTC. Translating it yields CASSPEGRYEQYF.

The chain recombines TRBV29-1 with TRBJ1-1; the D gene is possibly TRBD1 (6 bases). This CDR3 is built from 15 residues. V was pared by 4 bases and J by 1 base, with 16 bases between. Germline values: CDR1 SQVTM, CDR2 ANQGSEA. As DNA, the CDR3 is TGCAGCGTTGCCGGGACACATGGGCCGAACACTGAAGCTTTCTTT. Translation: CSVAGTHGPNTEAFF.

This clone was counted between two and nine times. This rearrangement joins TRBV5-1 to TRBJ2-3, with D uncertain. V lost 4 bases to trimming and J lost 0 bases, with 9 bases between them. Looked up from germline, CDR1 is SGHRS and CDR2 is YFSETQ. The length of the CDR3 is 14 residues. CDR3 in DNA: TGCGCCAGCAGCCCTAGTGCTAGCACAGATACGCAGTATTTT. Amino acid sequence: CASSPSASTDTQYF.

This rearrangement joins TRBV10-1 to TRBJ2-3; 10 bases fit TRBD2. Germline V gives CDR1 WNHNN, CDR2 SYGVQD (reference sequence). This CDR3 is built from 17 residues. V shed 3 bases and J 2 bases; nucleotides not matched to a gene: 8. The CDR3 nucleotides read TGCGCCAGCAGTGACAGAAGGACTAGCGGTAACACAGATACGCAGTATTTT. Translating it yields CASSDRRTSGNTDTQYF.

This clone was counted only a few times. The CDR3 DNA follows: TGCGCCAGCAGCCAAGAGACCGGCCCCGAGCAGTACTTC. This gives the protein CASSQETGPEQYF. The chain carries TRBV4-1 and TRBJ2-7; no firm D call. The CDR3 spans 13 residues. The V gene lost 0 bases and the J gene lost 6 bases, with 9 bases spanning the gap. Germline CDR1 is MGHRA and CDR2 is YSYEKL.

The sample holds a few counts of this clone. V gene TRBV5-6 combines with J gene TRBJ2-7, with no clear D. Germline-derived CDR1 and CDR2 are SGHDT and YYEEEE. The CDR3 extends over 13 amino acids. The V end was cut by 4 bases, the J end by 2 bases, with 10 bases between. CDR3 coding DNA: TGTGCCAGCAGCCTCCGGGCTACCTACGAGCAGTACTTC. It encodes CASSLRATYEQYF.

The rearrangement links TRBV29-1 to TRBJ2-2; possibly TRBD1 for D (5 bases). The V gene's germline CDR1 is SQVTM and CDR2 ANQGSEA. CDR3 length equals 13 residues. V lost 6 bases to trimming and J lost 3 bases, with 11 bases between them. The CDR3 loop reads CSVAGPHTGELFF. CDR3 nucleotides: TGCAGCGTCGCAGGGCCCCACACCGGGGAGCTGTTTTTT.

The chain joins TRBV27 to TRBJ2-5, with 8 bases fitting TRBD1. CDR3 length equals 15 residues. Per the germline V gene, CDR1 is MNHEY and CDR2 is SMNVEV (reference sequence). V dropped 4 bases and J dropped 5; count of bases not matched to a gene: 9. CDR3 in DNA: TGTGCCAGCAGTTCCTCGACAGGGGCGCGCGAGACCCAGTACTTC. Residues: CASSSSTGARETQYF.

The CDR3 is CASRPRTGDNTEAFF. The CDR3 DNA reads as TGTGCCAGCAGACCTCGGACAGGGGACAACACTGAAGCTTTCTTT. The chain is built from TRBV9 and TRBJ1-1; 9 bases agree with TRBD1. V shed 5 bases and J 2 bases; nucleotides not matched to a gene: 7. The CDR3 contains 15 residues. Germline V gene lookup returns CDR1 SGDLS and CDR2 YYNGEE.